A selection of T cell receptor beta chains follows, all from one sample in a study of breast tumors, draining lymph nodes, adjacent tissues. TCRdb recomputed calls from the multiplex PCR reads with MiXCR, one row per CDR3 protein. This sample has approximately 13,000 distinct CDR3 sequences; roughly three fifths occur once, and the top ten carry less than 35%. Sequencing input: tumor-adjacent breast tissue. These TCRs come from a female donor with breast cancer. Some clones in this sample may be carry-over from other donors' samples. CDR3s include the opening cysteine and the closing phenylalanine or tryptophan. Fields, in order: V gene, J gene, D gene, clone size, CDR3 DNA, CDR3 protein. D genes are given only for firm matches. For some rows the clone size is stated as once, few or many, or as a class when expanded; others skip it.

TRBV7-2	TRBJ1-5	TRBD1	.	TGTGCCAGCAGCTGGAGGACAGGGGGCGGTCAGCCCCAGCATTTT	CASSWRTGGGQPQHF
TRBV29-1	TRBJ1-4	TRBD1	once	TGCAGCGTTGACGCCGGGACAGGGTCGGAAAAACTGTTTTTT	CSVDAGTGSEKLFF
TRBV7-9	TRBJ2-5	TRBD1	medium-sized	TGTGCCAGCAGCCCCCGTGACGTTGGACAGGGTTCGCAAGAGACCCAGTACTTC	CASSPRDVGQGSQETQYF
TRBV28	TRBJ1-1	.	.	TGTGCCAGCAGTCCCGGTCACAGGGCCACTGAAGCTTTCTTT	CASSPGHRATEAFF
TRBV2	TRBJ2-2	.	once	TGTGCCAGCAAAAGGAATGAAAACACCGGGGAGCTGTTTTTT	CASKRNENTGELFF
TRBV6-4	TRBJ2-1	TRBD2	few	TGTGCCAGCAGTGAATCTAGCGGGAGCGATGAGCAGTTCTTC	CASSESSGSDEQFF
TRBV19	TRBJ2-7	.	.	TGTGCCAGTAGTACCTTCCCACAGGGCTACGAGCAGTACTTC	CASSTFPQGYEQYF
TRBV7-2	TRBJ2-7	TRBD2	.	TGTGCCAGCAGTTTCGGACTAGCGGGAACCTACGAGCAGTACTTC	CASSFGLAGTYEQYF
TRBV2	TRBJ2-1	TRBD2	.	TGTGCCAGCAGTGAACTTCGACTAGCGGGAGGGCCTTTTGCCTACAATGAGCAGTTCTTC	CASSELRLAGGPFAYNEQFF
TRBV13	TRBJ1-3	.	.	TGTGCCAGCAGCTTAGAGGGAGCAGGGTTAGCTAACTATGGCTACACCATATATTTT	CASSLEGAGLANYGYTIYF
TRBV6-5	TRBJ1-2	.	many	TGTGCCAGCAGTCACTCGATCCTAAGGGGAGCAGGGGGCTACACCTTC	CASSHSILRGAGGYTF
TRBV15	TRBJ2-3	TRBD1	.	TGTGCCACCAGCAGTGGAACAGGGGACACAGATACGCAGTATTTT	CATSSGTGDTDTQYF
TRBV29-1	TRBJ1-5	.	.	TGCAGCGTTCGTTACGGGGATCAGCCCCAGCATTTT	CSVRYGDQPQHF
TRBV28	TRBJ1-3	.	.	TGTGCCAGCTCCGGGACACGCTCTGGAAACACCATATATTTT	CASSGTRSGNTIYF
TRBV10-2	TRBJ2-1	TRBD2	many	TGCGCCAGCAGTGAAACTAGCGGGAGTAGAAATGAGCAGTTCTTC	CASSETSGSRNEQFF
TRBV20-1	TRBJ2-3	TRBD2	.	TGCAGTGCTAGAGATTGGGTAGCGGGAGGGGGGACAGATACGCAGTATTTT	CSARDWVAGGGTDTQYF
TRBV6-5	TRBJ2-2	TRBD2	many	TGTGCCAGCAGCCCGAGGACTAGCGGGACCGGAGGGGAGCTGTTTTTT	CASSPRTSGTGGELFF
TRBV7-8	TRBJ2-7	.	.	TGTGCCAGCAGCTTTGGTAGTCCTTGGGAGCAGTACTTC	CASSFGSPWEQYF
TRBV20-1	TRBJ1-4	.	.	TGCAGCGCTAGAGATTATTTTGGAGCAACTAATGAAAAACTGTTTTTT	CSARDYFGATNEKLFF
TRBV7-3	TRBJ1-2	.	.	TGTGCCAGCAGCACCCTTACAGGGCTCTATGGTCACACCTTC	CASSTLTGLYGHTF
TRBV6-6	TRBJ2-7	.	.	TGTGCCAGCAGTGATGGTAGGGGCTACGAGCAGTACTTC	CASSDGRGYEQYF
TRBV20-1	TRBJ2-5	.	.	TGCAGTGCTAGTGACCGGACGGGAGAGACCCAGTACTTC	CSASDRTGETQYF
TRBV12-3/TRBV12-4	TRBJ2-1	TRBD2	many	TGTGCCAGCAGTTCCCAACGGAGACTAGCGGGAAGTAATGAGCAGTTCTTC	CASSSQRRLAGSNEQFF
TRBV2	TRBJ2-7	TRBD2	.	TGTGCCAGCAGTGAGGGGGGACTAGCGGGATCATACGAGCAGTACTTC	CASSEGGLAGSYEQYF
TRBV20-1	TRBJ1-1	.	.	TGCAGTGCTAGAGAACGCCCAACGGGGGCAGGTGGTGTGAACACTGAAGCTTTCTTT	CSARERPTGAGGVNTEAFF
TRBV7-8	TRBJ1-5	.	many	TGTGCCAGCAGCTTAACTTCTCTTCAGCCCCAGCATTTT	CASSLTSLQPQHF
TRBV11-3	TRBJ2-3	.	large	TGTGCCAGCAGCTTAGATCGGCTAGCCTCAGATACGCAGTATTTT	CASSLDRLASDTQYF
TRBV6-4	TRBJ2-3	TRBD1	medium-sized	TGTGCCAGCAGCGAAGGGGGCGGTACAGATACGCAGTATTTT	CASSEGGGTDTQYF
TRBV7-9	TRBJ2-7	TRBD1	.	TGTGCCAGCAGCGTAGGACAGGGGAGCCCAAACCCTTACGAGCAGTACTTC	CASSVGQGSPNPYEQYF
TRBV7-3	TRBJ2-7	.	.	TGTGCCAGCAGCCCTACAATGACAGGCGCGCCTGGGCAGTACTTC	CASSPTMTGAPGQYF
TRBV7-3	TRBJ2-6	.	.	TGTGCCAGCAGCTTAACGGGTCTAAGCTCTGGGGCCAACGTCCTGACTTTC	CASSLTGLSSGANVLTF
TRBV5-1	TRBJ2-3	.	.	TGCGCCAGCAGCTTAGACCACTGGGGCACAGATACGCAGTATTTT	CASSLDHWGTDTQYF
TRBV7-7	TRBJ2-1	TRBD1	.	TGTGCCAGCAGCCTGAAGGGGGCAGGCTCCTACAATGCGCAGTTCTTC	CASSLKGAGSYNAQFF
TRBV19	TRBJ2-1	.	.	TGTGCCAGTAGTACGACAGGCAATGAGCAGTTCTTC	CASSTTGNEQFF
TRBV29-1	TRBJ2-3	.	.	TGCAGCGTCAACAGGGGAGGGGGAAAAACGGAGGATTTT	CSVNRGGGKTEDF
TRBV24-1	TRBJ1-2	.	.	TGTGCCACCAGTCCCAGGTTCCCTCCAGCTAACTATGGCTACACCTTC	CATSPRFPPANYGYTF
TRBV3-1	TRBJ1-6	TRBD1	.	TGTGCCAGCGGACAGGGGGATTCACCCCTCCACTTT	CASGQGDSPLHF
TRBV20-1	TRBJ2-7	TRBD1	few	TGCAGTGCTAGTCAACCGGGACAGGGGTACGAGCAGTACTTC	CSASQPGQGYEQYF
TRBV2	TRBJ2-3	TRBD2	.	TGTGCCAGCAGTAGACTAGCGGGGGCCCTAGATACGCAGTATTTT	CASSRLAGALDTQYF
TRBV24-1	TRBJ2-7	.	few	TGTGCCACCAGTGATTCTAATGACTACCCCTCCTACGAGCAGTACTTC	CATSDSNDYPSYEQYF
TRBV20-1	TRBJ1-6	TRBD1	once	TGCAGTGCTCACGAGACAGGGTGGGGATCACCCCTCCACTTT	CSAHETGWGSPLHF
TRBV25-1	TRBJ1-2	TRBD1	.	TGTGCCAGCAGTGATAAACAGGGGACTAACTATGGCTACACCTTC	CASSDKQGTNYGYTF
TRBV24-1	TRBJ2-1	TRBD2	.	TGTGCCACCAGGGGGACTAGCGGGAGGAATGAGCAGTTCTTC	CATRGTSGRNEQFF
TRBV2	TRBJ2-5	.	.	TGTGCCAGCTACCGGGGAGGGGGGCGGCAAGAGACCCAGTACTTC	CASYRGGGRQETQYF
TRBV15	TRBJ2-7	.	medium-sized	TGTGCCACCAGCAGAGATCTTGCCAGGGAAGAGCAGTACTTC	CATSRDLAREEQYF
TRBV12-3/TRBV12-4	TRBJ2-2	.	.	TGTGCCAGCAGTACCAGTACCGGGGAGCTGTTTTTT	CASSTSTGELFF
TRBV20-1	TRBJ2-1	TRBD2	.	TGCAGTGCTGTTAGCGGGAGGTCCTACAATGAGCAGTTCTTC	CSAVSGRSYNEQFF